This T cell receptor beta chain was retrieved from a study of shared clonotypes between healthy human individuals. The overall study: The plates for each donor numbered three CD4 naive, three CD4 memory, two CD8 naive and one CD8 memory.

This clone was found a few times. The assay was carried out at the deep level. Assay used: immunoSEQ multiplex PCR; TCRdb lists only in-frame clones, some missing. The sample comprises some 1.1 million clones, approximately 77% of which are singletons, and approximately 0.95% rests with the top ten. The V and J ends lost 6 bases and 10 bases respectively, with 12 bases between them. CDR1 is DFQATT and CDR2 is SNEGSKA in the germline V gene (reference sequence). This CDR3 has 10 amino acids. The authors divided CD4+ cells into CD45RA+ naive and CD45RA-negative memory subsets. The TCR comes from a man aged 18 to 35 in good health. Some clones in this sample may be carry-over from other donors' samples. The chain recombines TRBV20-1 with TRBJ1-1; D is perhaps TRBD1 (6 bases). The sample was memory CD4+ T cells from PBMCs. As for subset: CD45RA-negative fraction. The CDR3 spells CSALQGIAFF. The CDR3 region has the DNA TGCAGTGCATTACAGGGCATAGCTTTCTTT.